This T cell receptor beta chain was sequenced in a study of cytomegalovirus exposure and HLA in healthy donors (dated by TCRdb to about 2017). With regard to the full study: According to an earlier analysis of 587 of the donors, about 179 million T cells yielded over 90 million unique TCR beta sequences and 276 Gb of sequence data. A later genetic analysis used genome-wide SNP genotypes for about three fifths of the roughly 700 donors, treating that subset as a discovery cohort. An earlier analysis of 587 of the donors used high-throughput TCR beta sequencing to judge whether each TCR beta V gene segment behaved as functional or pseudogenic. The study used immunosequencing to profile the T cell repertoires of approximately 690 subjects and linked those repertoires to cytomegalovirus serostatus. The study was designed to test whether signatures of past pathogen exposure could be identified by cataloging public T cell receptors. Among roughly 370 genotyped donors of the cohort, an average of around 240,000 unique TCR beta nucleotide sequences were sequenced per donor, roughly 20% of them non-productive. All discovery cohort repertoires had been generated on a single sequencing platform. Besides the first cohort of 666 subjects, a separate validation cohort made up of about 120 different subjects was used. Approximately 300 gigabases of sequencing data and around 85 million unique TCR sequences made up an early release that covered roughly 670 HLA-typed donors. To predict cytomegalovirus infection status, the study combined high-throughput TCR immunosequencing, statistical association of individual TCRs with disease status, and machine learning. Rather than drawing on any new phenotypic data, the later analysis identified candidate immune exposures from TCR beta sequences and the way those sequences occurred across donors. A later analysis re-analyzed previously published TCR beta repertoires from approximately 700 donors and added high-resolution HLA genotyping to study TCR occurrence patterns. Donor age, sex, ethnicity and CMV serostatus were collected together with the repertoire data. HLA typing included class I and class II loci at four-digit resolution. Roughly 5 DR-DQ haplotypes were treated as single units for association and clustering because of strong linkage in the cohort. The number of donors typed differed by locus, with roughly 629-640 for A, B, C, DRB1 and DQB1, around 560 for DQA1, about 610 for DPA1, and some 450 for DPB1. Among the roughly 430 genotyped donors, approximately 82% belonged to the genetic ancestry cluster associated with self-reported Caucasian donors.

The CDR3 runs 15 residues from the cysteine to the phenylalanine. Kept here is only the CDR3 DNA, which spans 45 bases and is read in frame from base 1. The germline ends are 14 bases apart after V is trimmed by 3 bases and J by 2 bases. The CDR1 and CDR2 encoded by the germline V gene are MGHRA and YSYEKL. The study at large found these results: The classifier was reported to diagnose cytomegalovirus status with high specificity and sensitivity in both the original and validation cohorts. In a later analysis, HLA-associated TCR beta chains were found to be more clonally expanded and to have lower generation probabilities than equally common non-associated chains. Roughly uniform sequencing depth across donors was assumed in presence/absence analyses, although this assumption may not hold. This cohort had only TCR beta chains sequenced, and the lack of alpha or paired-chain data limited which features could be detected. Several of the top co-occurrence clusters appeared to be linked to parvovirus B19, influenza, CMV and Epstein-Barr virus, according to a later analysis. When HLA alleles, especially DR and DQ, strongly co-occurred, attributing TCR associations to individual alleles was difficult. Specific HLA alleles were associated with roughly 17,000 TCR beta sequences at a false discovery rate of 0.05 in a later analysis. A later analysis found that TCR association rates varied across HLA loci, with DRB1 alleles showing the most associated TCRs and HLA-C alleles the fewest. In vitro tests confirmed that a few of the cytomegalovirus-associated TCR beta chains recognize cytomegalovirus antigens. Some IMGT-functional V segments, including TRBV6-2 and TRBV6-3, could not be distinguished by the 87-base-pair reads and were therefore excluded. A further reported finding was that TCR beta sequences accurately predicted the HLA-A and HLA-B alleles for most subjects in the first cohort. An association between a missense DCLRE1C variant and V-gene and J-gene trimming of TCR beta chains was found in a later genetic analysis and replicated in an independent cohort. The study gave a list of about 150 TCR beta chains associated with cytomegalovirus. Immune exposure information for the cohort was limited to CMV serostatus. According to the authors, the approach could potentially be generalized to other disease states and immunological phenotypes. Because HLA typing was unavailable for some donors at each locus, only the typed subset was used in association tests. Because counts were too low, seventeen rarely observed V segments, including chromosome 9 orphons, were excluded from the earlier analysis of roughly 580 of the donors. A later genetic analysis reported fewer N-insertions in productive TCRs among donors in an Asian-associated ancestry cluster than the roughly 700-donor mean. Most TCR sequences were observed very rarely across donors, whereas some public TCRs were present in many individuals. Most CMV-associated TCR beta chains appeared to be HLA-restricted in a later analysis, and the HLA associations seemed to be driven largely by CMV exposure. In an earlier analysis of roughly 560 of the donors, most TCR beta V segments were observed in productive rearrangements about 87% or about 30% of the time, broadly matching IMGT annotations. A group of highly shared sequence variants was considered likely to be a technical artifact of the sequencing pipeline. Correlated functional status among segregating V segments might be attributable to linkage disequilibrium, but an unknown experimental factor could not be ruled out.

This clone showed up just once. There is no known antigen for this receptor. No much larger clone exists at a distance of one base, and base qualities are not known. The cohort was made up of 666 healthy bone marrow donors. At the time of sampling, every cohort member was nominally healthy, though immune exposures that went unrecorded were likely present. The donor tested CMV seropositive and was one of the 289 seropositive cohort members. Every donor gave a peripheral blood sample, and the peripheral blood mononuclear cells from that sample were used for TCR beta sequencing. The Qiagen DNeasy Blood Extraction Kit was used to extract genomic DNA from the blood cell samples. The method was the immunoSEQ multiplex PCR assay. The multiplex PCR relied on a mix of 60 forward primers for TCR Vbeta segments and 13 reverse primers for TCR Jbeta segments. The CDR3 region of rearranged TCR beta genes was amplified from genomic DNA with a multiplex PCR assay. Amplified TCR beta libraries were sequenced as 87-base-pair reads on the Illumina HiSeq System. Under the source paper's analysis protocol: Across the 500 to 850 repertoires, a later analysis counted tens of millions of unique TCR beta chains, roughly 11 million of which were shared by at least two donors. Raw reads were error-corrected and collapsed into unique sequences with a nearest-neighbor algorithm that merged closely related sequences to remove PCR and sequencing errors. V, D and J gene segments were assigned by aligning CDR3 sequences to IMGT reference sequences. For a sequence to be retained, a match of at least six nucleotides was required to both a V gene segment and a J gene segment. Rearrangements were called productive when the CDR3 lacked stop codons and stayed in frame with V and J; all others were non-productive. CDR3 was defined by IMGT convention, running from the second conserved V-encoded cysteine to the conserved J-encoded phenylalanine. The earlier analysis of some 600 of the donors excluded sequences that lacked an unambiguous match to a single V gene segment. An earlier analysis of a few hundred of the donors classified V segments as functional when productive rearrangements were above 56.7% and as segregating when the standard deviation between donors was above 5%. To diagnose cytomegalovirus status from the catalog of TCR beta chain sequences, a statistical classification framework was built. In a later analysis, V and J genes were assigned by comparing TCR nucleotide sequences against IMGT/GENE-DB human TR gene sequences. Using the TCRdist pipeline, a later analysis assigned CDR3 sequences along with most-parsimonious VDJ recombination scenarios. In a later analysis, every TCR beta chain was defined by the combination of its CDR3 amino acid sequence and its V-gene family, and reads without a unique V-gene family were dropped. In a later analysis, fewer than 600 highly shared, low-generation-probability nucleotide sequences were removed to address suspected cross-contamination and a sequencing artifact. A later analysis calculated a clonal expansion index for each public chain from normalized within-repertoire ranks of inferred template counts. In a later analysis, generation probabilities were computed with a VDJ recombination model fitted to out-of-frame rearrangements, and the resulting probabilities were checked against IGoR. In a later analysis, hypergeometric tests were used to score TCR-TCR, TCR-HLA and TCR-CMV co-occurrence, with a repertoire-size bias correction applied to TCR pairs. False discovery rates were estimated in a later analysis by permuting HLA or CMV assignments 20 times. In a later analysis, co-occurring TCRs were grouped with DBSCAN, and TCRdist sequence similarity was added when clustering was performed within HLA-allele-positive subsets. Repertoires with fewer than 30,000 or more than 120,000 public chains, plus five repertoires with anomalous nucleotide sharing, were excluded from co-occurrence clustering. In its TCRdb copy, this immuneACCESS table keeps in-frame sequences only and misses some clones. Where compared with another copy, unresolved V genes explain less than half of these, and the others have no known cause. V and J calls and clone size are copied from that table; D and trimming were computed from the DNA. The sample records roughly 80,000 clones, over 55% of which are singletons. Around 5% of the sample lies in the top ten.

Material for sequencing was PBMCs. This receptor chain uses TRBV4-1 and TRBJ2-7, with TRBD2 tentatively as D gene (6 bases match). This TCR came from a man aged 25 to 40 in good health and CMV-seropositive. The CDR3 is CASSHVGTAAYEQYF. The DNA is as follows: TGCGCCAGCAGCCACGTCGGGACTGCCGCCTACGAGCAGTACTTC.